These 14 T cell receptor beta chains came from one sample sequenced in a study of T-cell memory formation after mild COVID-19 (dated by TCRdb to the early 2020s). The protocol used for the library was 5' RACE. The sequencing machine was an Illumina NovaSeq 6000. TCRdb ran its own pipeline on the public reads, namely fastp trimming at Q25 and MiXCR clone calling, and kept in-frame beta chains. Entries are consolidated by CDR3 protein sequence, retaining the most common genes and DNA. Across this sample there are about 260,000 distinct CDR3 sequences, with roughly 15% seen only once. 22% of the sample belongs to the ten largest clones. The sequenced sample was PBMCs or a T cell subset sorted from them (not recorded which). The origin of the receptors is a man aged 18 to 29 who had mild COVID-19 (a few samples of this study predate the infection). The sample titles of this study are shuffled in the database, so cell type and time point are left out; the donor was told from shared clones.

V gene TRBV6-5 combines with J gene TRBJ1-1, with D unclear. CDR1 and CDR2 from the germline V gene are MNHEY and SVGAGI. This CDR3 is built from 13 residues. The V gene lost 2 bases and the J gene lost 7 bases, with 11 bases spanning the gap. The CDR3 nucleotides read TGTGCCAGCAGTTACAGTTACTCGGGTGAAGCTTTCTTT. Encoded protein: CASSYSYSGEAFF.

V usage is TRBV4-2 and J usage is TRBJ2-1; 12 bases match TRBD2. The CDR3 is 16 residues long. With V trimmed by 1 base and J by 8 bases, 6 bases remained unmatched. Germline CDR1 is LGHNA and CDR2 is YNFKEQ. The CDR3 reads CASSQATSGGGDEQFF. The CDR3 nucleotides read TGTGCCAGCAGCCAAGCGACTAGCGGGGGTGGCGATGAGCAGTTCTTC.

This clonotype has more than one count but fewer than ten. The gene calls are TRBV6-2 or TRBV6-3 and TRBJ2-5, with TRBD1 matching over 12 bases. Germline V gives CDR1 MNHEY, CDR2 SVGEGT. The J segment lost 0 bases and the V segment lost 2 bases, leaving 10 bases of the junction unmatched. There are 19 residues in the CDR3. The CDR3 is CASSYLRGTGGRNQETQYF. CDR3 DNA: TGTGCCAGCAGTTACCTCCGTGGGACAGGGGGCAGGAACCAAGAGACCCAGTACTTC.

This rearrangement joins TRBV27 to TRBJ1-1, with 7 positions matching TRBD1. The CDR3 contains 14 residues. Trimming removed 2 bases from V and 2 bases from J; junction bases left unmatched: 2. The germline CDR1 and CDR2 sequences are MNHEY and SMNVEV (reference sequence). CDR3 in amino acids: CASSLPGGNTEAFF. In DNA, the CDR3 is TGTGCCAGCAGTTTACCAGGGGGAAACACTGAAGCTTTCTTT.

The J gene is TRBJ2-5, the V gene TRBV29-1; D possibly corresponds to TRBD1 (5 bases). V was clipped by 4 bases and J by 0 bases, with 15 bases between them. The length of the CDR3 is 15 residues. Germline V gene data show CDR1 as SQVTM and CDR2 as ANQGSEA. The CDR3 DNA follows: TGCAGCGTTGTTATCAGGGTAATATACCAAGAGACCCAGTACTTC. This gives the protein CSVVIRVIYQETQYF.

The chain carries TRBV18 and TRBJ2-2, with D possibly TRBD2 on 5 matching bases. CDR1 is KGHSH, CDR2 LQKENI, per germline. The CDR3 totals 15 residues. V was trimmed by 5 bases and J by 4 bases, leaving 14 bases between them. CDR3 loop: CASSSSSWSTGELFF. DNA of the CDR3: TGTGCCAGCTCATCCTCTAGCTGGAGCACCGGGGAGCTGTTTTTT.

This clonotype was found a few times. The chain recombines TRBV7-2 with TRBJ2-5, with 8 bases fitting TRBD1. The CDR3 spans 15 residues. Germline CDR1 and CDR2: SGHTA and FQGNSA. Unmatched junction bases numbered 2, after V lost 1 base and J lost 1 base. The CDR3 loop reads CASSLGTGSQETQYF. The CDR3 nucleotides are TGTGCCAGCAGCTTAGGGACAGGGTCCCAAGAGACCCAGTACTTC.

This clonotype was observed a handful of times. The V call is TRBV10-3, the J call TRBJ1-1; perhaps TRBD1 as D (5 bases). V lost 8 bases and J 6 bases, leaving 16 bases between the germline ends. This CDR3 is 13 amino acids long. CDR1 and CDR2 from the germline V gene are ENHRY and SYGVKD. The DNA of the CDR3 is TGTGCCATCGATTCGGATGGGGGGTCTGAAGCTTTCTTT. Amino acids: CAIDSDGGSEAFF.

This clonotype was detected only a few times. This rearrangement joins TRBV9 to TRBJ2-5; D not certain. Germline V gene data show CDR1 as SGDLS and CDR2 as YYNGEE. CDR3 length: 13 amino acids. Trimming removed 1 base at V and 4 bases at J, with 8 bases between. The CDR3 region is CASSVNLGETQYF. The CDR3 DNA follows: TGTGCCAGCAGCGTAAACTTGGGAGAGACCCAGTACTTC.

The chain couples TRBV28 to TRBJ2-3; D is undetermined. V dropped 5 bases and J dropped 0 bases, with 9 bases sitting between them. CDR1 is MDHEN, CDR2 SYDVKM, per germline. CDR3 length: 14 residues. This CDR3 reads CASSPISSTDTQYF. The DNA of the CDR3 is TGTGCCAGCAGTCCCATTTCTAGCACAGATACGCAGTATTTT.

This chain links TRBV23-1 with TRBJ2-1, with D tentatively TRBD2 (5 bases). TRBV23-1 is labeled an ORF, and its function is uncertain. Trimming cost V 6 bases and J 9 bases, with 18 bases left between them. The CDR3 has 14 residues. The CDR3 nucleotides are TGCGCCAGCAGCCCCGGGGTAGGGCTCAGTGAGCAGTTCTTC. Protein sequence: CASSPGVGLSEQFF.

In this sample, this clonotype turned up a few times. The chain links TRBV5-5 to TRBJ1-2; D unclear. The CDR3 loop spans 16 amino acids. Trimming stripped 2 bases from V and 5 bases from J, with 19 bases between. Per germline, CDR1 SGHKS and CDR2 YYEKEE (reference sequence). The CDR3 DNA is TGTGCCAGCAGCTTAACCGAGAGACTCTCTTTTTATGGCTACACCTTC. This codes for CASSLTERLSFYGYTF.

This clonotype was seen a single time. The chain is built from TRBV2 and TRBJ2-1; 9 bases map to TRBD1. Germline trimming cut 6 bases from V and 9 bases from J; bases unmatched to any gene: 18. Germline V gene sequence: CDR1 SNHLY, CDR2 FYNNEI. The CDR3 spans 17 residues. This CDR3 reads CASSLGLSGTGLSEQFF. For the CDR3, the DNA is TGTGCCAGCAGCTTAGGGCTTTCCGGGACAGGGTTAAGTGAGCAGTTCTTC. The whole variable domain, filled in from reference TRBV2 and TRBJ2-1, reads EPEVTQTPSHQVTQMGQEVILRCVPISNHLYFYWYRQILGQKVEFLVSFYNNEISEKSEIFDDQFSVERPDGSNFTLKIRSTKLEDSAMYFCASSLGLSGTGLSEQFFGPGTRLTVL.

The gene calls are TRBV2 and TRBJ1-1; 9 bases map to TRBD1. The CDR3 covers 13 residues. Germline assignment: CDR1 SNHLY and CDR2 FYNNEI. The V segment lost 8 bases and the J segment 1 base; nucleotides outside the gene matches: 2. The CDR3 loop reads CASGGQGNTEAFF. In nucleotides, the CDR3 is TGTGCCAGCGGGGGACAGGGGAACACTGAAGCTTTCTTT.